These 10 T cell receptor beta chains were all obtained from the same sample, sequenced in a study of OX40 agonist ivuxolimab in advanced cancers. Clones were sequenced by immunoSEQ multiplex PCR, and TCRdb holds only the in-frame ones, with some missing. Here the sample spans about 13,000 clones, more than 75% being singletons. The source was CD4+ or CD8+ T cells sorted from blood, collected in a trial of the OX40 agonist ivuxolimab. The receptors shown here come from an adult with an advanced solid tumor such as melanoma, head and neck, liver or kidney cancer.

The gene calls are TRBV7-8 and TRBJ2-5, with no clear D. The V end was cut by 6 bases, the J end by 2 bases, with 13 bases between. The CDR3 consists of 14 residues. Per germline, CDR1 SGHVS and CDR2 FQNEAQ. CDR3 in DNA: TGTGCCAGCAGTCCCAGATGGGCACAAGAGACCCAGTACTTC. Its protein product is CASSPRWAQETQYF.

The chain combines TRBV27 with TRBJ1-3, with D uncertain. The V gene's germline CDR1 is MNHEY and CDR2 SMNVEV (reference sequence). Trimming shortened V by 6 bases and J by 0 bases, and 9 bases separated the two germline ends. This CDR3 spans 14 amino acids. The CDR3 sequence is CASRSQYSGNTIYF. DNA of the CDR3: TGTGCCAGCAGATCGCAGTACTCTGGAAACACCATATATTTT.

This clone was detected only once. The rearrangement joins TRBV7-8 to TRBJ1-2; D possibly corresponds to TRBD1 (6 bases). CDR1 and CDR2 from the germline V gene are SGHVS and FQNEAQ. The V end lost 5 bases, the J end lost 8 bases, and 12 bases lay between the germline ends. The CDR3 totals 12 residues. CDR3 DNA: TGTGCCAGCAGCCCACCACAGGGAGGCTACACCTTC. This gives the protein CASSPPQGGYTF.

The count of this clone is one. The chain combines TRBV15 with TRBJ1-5, with 8 bases lining up with TRBD1. Germline CDR1 and CDR2: LNHNV and YYDKDF (reference sequence). The CDR3 covers 16 residues. The junction had 12 bases not matched to a gene; V was cut back by 6 bases and J by 5 bases. The CDR3 nucleotides are TGTGCCACCAGGAAATCCTCAACAGGGGGGGATCAGCCCCAGCATTTT. This gives the protein CATRKSSTGGDQPQHF. Supplemented by reference TRBV15 and TRBJ1-5, the full variable domain reads DAMVIQNPRYQVTQFGKPVTLSCSQTLNHNVMYWYQQKSSQAPKLLFHYYDKDFNNEADTPDNFQSRRPNTSFCFLDIRSPGLGDTAMYLCATRKSSTGGDQPQHFGDGTRLSIL.

The chain joins TRBV7-8 to TRBJ2-5, with 9 bases identical to TRBD2. The CDR3 extends over 15 amino acids. Germline loops: CDR1 SGHVS, CDR2 FQNEAQ. The ends lost 3 bases at V and 4 bases at J; junction bases unmatched: 6. The CDR3, as DNA: TGTGCCAGCAGCTTCGAGACTAGCGGTCCAGAGACCCAGTACTTC. This gives the protein CASSFETSGPETQYF.

The chain is built from TRBV11-1 and TRBJ2-7, with D perhaps given as TRBD1 or TRBD2 (6 bases each). V was clipped by 4 bases and J by 2 bases, with 18 bases between them. CDR1 SGHAT and CDR2 FQDESV come from the germline V gene (reference sequence). This CDR3 is 16 amino acids long. The CDR3 region has the DNA TGTGCCAGCAGCTCTTTACAGGGACTGCTTACCTACGAGCAGTACTTC. Protein: CASSSLQGLLTYEQYF.

The chain combines TRBV29-1 with TRBJ1-5; D gene ambiguous. With 8 bases removed from V and 0 bases from J, the gap between germline ends came to 14 bases. The germline V gene encodes CDR1 SQVTM and CDR2 ANQGSEA. The CDR3 contains 14 residues. CDR3 amino acids: CSFSIGLSNQPQHF. In DNA form, the CDR3 reads TGCAGCTTTTCCATTGGACTTAGCAATCAGCCCCAGCATTTT.

V usage is TRBV7-9 and J usage is TRBJ2-5; 9 bases match TRBD2. Germline V gene sequence: CDR1 SEHNR, CDR2 FQNEAQ (reference sequence). The CDR3 consists of 16 residues. The J segment lost 5 bases and the V segment lost 5 bases, leaving 12 bases of the junction unmatched. The CDR3: CASSGGRAGLEETQYF. The CDR3 DNA sequence: TGTGCCAGCAGCGGCGGGAGGGCCGGGTTAGAGGAGACCCAGTACTTC.

This clone has just a few counts. V and J are TRBV7-2 and TRBJ2-5, with D tentatively TRBD2 (5 bases). Germline V lookup: CDR1 SGHTA, CDR2 FQGNSA. This CDR3 contains 14 residues. Trimming took 5 bases from V and 3 from J, leaving 13 bases between them. CDR3 in DNA: TGTGCCAGCAGCCCTATCGGGGTTGAAGAGACCCAGTACTTC. Its protein is CASSPIGVEETQYF.

This clone was recorded only once. The chain recombines TRBV11-3 with TRBJ2-1; 7 nucleotides align to TRBD2. Germline V gives CDR1 SGHNT, CDR2 YENEEA. The CDR3 is 13 amino acids. Germline trimming cut 1 base from V and 10 bases from J; bases unmatched to any gene: 4. The CDR3 loop reads CASSLGGGEEQFF. The CDR3 DNA reads TGTGCCAGCAGCTTAGGGGGAGGGGAAGAGCAGTTCTTC.